This TCR beta chain emerged from a study of identical twins. The study's findings and limits: Fewer insertions characterized abundant cord blood beta clonotypes, whereas memory repertoires showed none. Out-of-frame beta chain sequences displayed weaker excess sharing between twins.

Each donor was a healthy Caucasian. Template switching created a universal primer site, and the cDNA included unique molecular identifiers. TCRdb recomputed calls from the 5' RACE reads with MiXCR, one row per CDR3 protein. Of 100,000 to 110,000 distinct CDR3 sequences in the sample, around 5.5% were seen once. This clonotype was seen at least ten times. Its antigen remains unidentified. The sample comprised memory T cells sorted from blood. The receptor comes from a woman between 45 and 60 years old in good health.

The DNA for the CDR3 is TGTGCCAGCAGCCTGACGGCGGGAGTGGGGACCGGGGAGCTGTTTTTT. It encodes CASSLTAGVGTGELFF. The chain uses TRBV12-3 or TRBV12-4 and TRBJ2-2; 7 bases are shared with TRBD2. V lost 6 bases, J lost 5 bases, and 12 bases stayed unmatched. The CDR3 runs 16 residues.